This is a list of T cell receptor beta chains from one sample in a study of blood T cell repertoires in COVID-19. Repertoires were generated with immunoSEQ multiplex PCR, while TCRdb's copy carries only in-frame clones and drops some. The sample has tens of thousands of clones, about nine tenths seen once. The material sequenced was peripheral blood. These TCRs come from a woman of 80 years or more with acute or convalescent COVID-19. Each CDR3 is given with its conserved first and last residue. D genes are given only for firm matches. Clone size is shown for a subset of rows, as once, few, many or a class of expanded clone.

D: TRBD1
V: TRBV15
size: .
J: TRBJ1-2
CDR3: CATSRDRGTAYGYTF
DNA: TGTGCCACCAGCAGAGATAGGGGGACAGCTTATGGCTACACCTTC

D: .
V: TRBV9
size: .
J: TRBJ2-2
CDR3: CASSVVPGWAGELFF
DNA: TGTGCCAGCAGCGTAGTTCCAGGGTGGGCCGGGGAGCTGTTTTTT

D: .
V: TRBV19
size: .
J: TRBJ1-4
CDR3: CASSIEGRGEKLFF
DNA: TGTGCCAGTAGTATAGAGGGGAGAGGTGAAAAACTGTTTTTT

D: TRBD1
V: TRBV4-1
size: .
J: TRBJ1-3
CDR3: CASSQKGQGLGNTIYF
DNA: TGCGCCAGCAGCCAGAAGGGACAGGGGCTGGGAAACACCATATATTTT

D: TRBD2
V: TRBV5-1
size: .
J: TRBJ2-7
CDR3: CASRPSSGYEQYF
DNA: TGCGCCAGCAGACCTTCTAGCGGCTACGAGCAGTACTTC

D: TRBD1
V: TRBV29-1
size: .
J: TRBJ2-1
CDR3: CSVGAGTGSDNEQFF
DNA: TGCAGCGTCGGAGCCGGGACAGGGTCCGACAATGAGCAGTTCTTC

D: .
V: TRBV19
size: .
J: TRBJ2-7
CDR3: CASSITGGTAEQYF
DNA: TGTGCCAGTAGTATCACGGGGGGGACAGCCGAGCAGTACTTC

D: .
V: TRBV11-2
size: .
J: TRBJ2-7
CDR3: CASRAGPRQQAYEQYF
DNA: TGTGCCAGCAGGGCAGGCCCCAGGCAGCAAGCCTACGAGCAGTACTTC

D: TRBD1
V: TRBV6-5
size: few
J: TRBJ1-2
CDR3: CASSFDRAYGYTF
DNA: TGTGCCAGCAGTTTTGACAGGGCCTATGGCTACACCTTC

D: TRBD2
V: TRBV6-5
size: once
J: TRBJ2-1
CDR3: CASRLAGPNEQFF
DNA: TGTGCCAGCAGACTAGCGGGGCCCAATGAGCAGTTCTTC

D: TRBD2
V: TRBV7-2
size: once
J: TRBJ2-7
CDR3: CASSLAFRGSHEQYF
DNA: TGTGCCAGCAGCTTAGCCTTCCGCGGGAGCCACGAGCAGTACTTC

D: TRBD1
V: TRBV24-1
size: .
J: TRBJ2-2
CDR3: CATSDAPGQGSTGELFF
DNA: TGTGCCACCAGTGATGCGCCGGGACAGGGGTCCACCGGGGAGCTGTTTTTT

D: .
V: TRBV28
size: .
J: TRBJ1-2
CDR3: CASSAQGSNYGYTF
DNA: TGTGCCAGCAGCGCACAGGGTTCTAACTATGGCTACACCTTC

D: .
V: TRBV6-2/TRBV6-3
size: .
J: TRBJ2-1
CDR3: CASSRRTGGDEQFF
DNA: TGTGCCAGCAGTAGGAGGACAGGAGGGGATGAGCAGTTCTTC

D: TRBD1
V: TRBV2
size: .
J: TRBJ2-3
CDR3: CASSRDRGVVDTQYF
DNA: TGTGCCAGCAGTCGCGACAGGGGTGTTGTTGATACGCAGTATTTT

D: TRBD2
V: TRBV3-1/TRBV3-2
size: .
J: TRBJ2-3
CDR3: CASSQDQGLPSGDTQYF
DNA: TGTGCCAGCAGCCAAGATCAGGGACTCCCTAGCGGGGATACGCAGTATTTT

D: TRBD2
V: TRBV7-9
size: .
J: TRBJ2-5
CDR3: CASSVTHLRLAGYQETQYF
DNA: TGTGCCAGCAGCGTAACACACCTGCGACTAGCGGGGTACCAAGAGACCCAGTACTTC

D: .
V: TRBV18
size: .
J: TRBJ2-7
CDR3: CASSYGDTIYEQYF
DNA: TGTGCCAGCTCATACGGGGACACCATCTACGAGCAGTACTTC

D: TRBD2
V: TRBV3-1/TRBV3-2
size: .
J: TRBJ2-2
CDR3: CASSQLTTSGNTGELFF
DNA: TGTGCCAGCAGCCAATTGACGACTAGCGGTAACACCGGGGAGCTGTTTTTT

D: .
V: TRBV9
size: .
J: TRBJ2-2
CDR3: CASSVDSGWELFF
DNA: TGTGCCAGCAGCGTAGATTCGGGTTGGGAGCTGTTTTTT

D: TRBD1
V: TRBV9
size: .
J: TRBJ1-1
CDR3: CASSVGPWDRTTEAFF
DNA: TGTGCCAGCAGCGTAGGTCCTTGGGACAGGACGACTGAAGCTTTCTTT

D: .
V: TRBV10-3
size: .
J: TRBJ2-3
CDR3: CAISQSSGAPTDTQYF
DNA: TGTGCCATCAGTCAATCCTCAGGGGCCCCCACAGATACGCAGTATTTT

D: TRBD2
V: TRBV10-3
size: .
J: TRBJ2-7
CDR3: CAISRQTSGLPYEQYF
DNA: TGTGCCATCAGCCGCCAGACTAGCGGGCTGCCCTACGAGCAGTACTTC